A selection of T cell receptor beta chains follows, all from one sample in a study of T-cell reconstitution after alpha-beta-depleted transplantation in children. TCRdb reanalysed the PCR reads using MiXCR and keeps one entry per CDR3 protein. The sample holds roughly 610,000 distinct CDR3 sequences, over 9.5% seen once. Sample: PBMCs from the stem cell graft donor, taken from the stem cell graft. The receptors originated from a human donor who donated a stem cell graft to a child with acute myeloid leukemia. Each CDR3 is given with its conserved first and last residue. Each record gives: CDR3 DNA, CDR3 protein, clone size, J gene, D gene, V gene. The D gene is left open where the match is weak. Expanded clones get a size class; other rows say once, few or many, or leave the size out.

TGTGCCAGCAGCTTAGGACAGGGAAGAAGCACAGATACGCAGTATTTT,CASSLGQGRSTDTQYF,-,TRBJ2-3,TRBD1,TRBV5-5
TGTGCCAGCAGCCCGTCGATTTGGGCGGGGTCGGATGGCTACACCTTC,CASSPSIWAGSDGYTF,few,TRBJ1-2,-,TRBV6-2/TRBV6-3
TGTGCCAGCAGTGAAGCTAGCGGGAGTTTCAATGAGCAGTTCTTC,CASSEASGSFNEQFF,few,TRBJ2-1,TRBD2,TRBV25-1
TGTGCCAGCAGTTACCCACTAGCGGGAGGGATCGATGAGCAGTTCTTC,CASSYPLAGGIDEQFF,many,TRBJ2-1,TRBD2,TRBV6-5
TGTGCCAGCAGTATCACCTCCGGGGGGGCCGGGGAGCTGTTTTTT,CASSITSGGAGELFF,-,TRBJ2-2,TRBD2,TRBV12-3/TRBV12-4
TGTGCCAGCAGCCCTCCCACGTCGCGGGGCCGAGGGCCCCAGCATTTT,CASSPPTSRGRGPQHF,few,TRBJ1-5,-,TRBV12-3/TRBV12-4
TGCGCCAGCAGCATCCCAGCGGGAGAGATGACCTACGAGCAGTACTTC,CASSIPAGEMTYEQYF,-,TRBJ2-7,TRBD2,TRBV4-1
TGTGCCAGCAGCTCCCGGACTAGCGGGAGTCAGACCCAGTACTTC,CASSSRTSGSQTQYF,many,TRBJ2-5,TRBD2,TRBV7-2
TGTGCCACCCTGCAGGCAGGGCCTCGAGGTACGCAGTATTTT,CATLQAGPRGTQYF,-,TRBJ2-3,-,TRBV10-3
TGCAGTGCTACTCATAGCGGGAGTTGGGAAGACGAGCAGTACTTC,CSATHSGSWEDEQYF,many,TRBJ2-7,TRBD2,TRBV20-1
TGTGCCAGCAGGTTAAGACAAGACGAGCAGTACTTC,CASRLRQDEQYF,few,TRBJ2-7,-,TRBV12-3/TRBV12-4
TGTGCCAGCGACTCCGTGTGGCTTAGAGAGGGGGCGCTCCGTGGCTACACCTTC,CASDSVWLREGALRGYTF,-,TRBJ1-2,TRBD1,TRBV6-2/TRBV6-3
TGCGCCAGCAGCTCTGACGTGTGGCCCTACGAGCAGTACTTC,CASSSDVWPYEQYF,-,TRBJ2-7,-,TRBV5-1
TGTGCCTGGAGTCACCTAGACAAAGACCAAGAGACCCAGTACTTC,CAWSHLDKDQETQYF,few,TRBJ2-5,-,TRBV30
TGCAGTGCTAGAGCTAGGGCGGGAGGGCGTATCACCGGGGAGCTGTTTTTT,CSARARAGGRITGELFF,-,TRBJ2-2,TRBD2,TRBV20-1
TGCGCCAGCAGCTTGGCCGGCTCCGGGACAGGGACTAATGAGCAGTTCTTC,CASSLAGSGTGTNEQFF,-,TRBJ2-1,TRBD1,TRBV5-1
TGTGCCAGCAGTTTCGTTAAGGGACTCTCCTACGAGCAGTACTTC,CASSFVKGLSYEQYF,many,TRBJ2-7,-,TRBV12-3/TRBV12-4
TGTGCCAGCAGCGATAAGGGGGTGGAAACCCAGCATTTT,CASSDKGVETQHF,few,TRBJ1-5,-,TRBV25-1
TGTGCCAGCAGGTCCCGGCGAGGCACTGAAGCTTTCTTT,CASRSRRGTEAFF,few,TRBJ1-1,-,TRBV12-3/TRBV12-4
TGTGCCAGCAGTTACGTGCAGACGGGACGGCTCAATGAGCAGTTCTTC,CASSYVQTGRLNEQFF,-,TRBJ2-1,-,TRBV6-5
TGCAGTGCGACCCCGCGGCGGGAACCCTACGAGCAGTACTTC,CSATPRREPYEQYF,-,TRBJ2-7,-,TRBV20-1
TGTGCCAGCAGTTACTCGACAGGGAAGCCCTACGAGCAGTACTTC,CASSYSTGKPYEQYF,few,TRBJ2-7,TRBD1,TRBV6-5
TGTGCCACCACAGGGGGCGACTACAATGAGCAGTTCTTC,CATTGGDYNEQFF,many,TRBJ2-1,TRBD1,TRBV10-3
TGTGCCAGCAGCTCTAAGGGGGGAGAATATAATTCACCCCTCCACTTT,CASSSKGGEYNSPLHF,-,TRBJ1-6,-,TRBV9
TGTGCCAGCAGCTCACGCCAAGATTCTGAAGCTTTCTTT,CASSSRQDSEAFF,-,TRBJ1-1,-,TRBV7-3
TGCAGTGCAGACACTCGACGAGATGGCTACACCTTC,CSADTRRDGYTF,few,TRBJ1-2,-,TRBV20-1
TGCAGTGCTAGAAAGGGGGGGCGAATGGGGAACACTGAAGCTTTCTTT,CSARKGGRMGNTEAFF,-,TRBJ1-1,-,TRBV20-1
TGTGCCAGCAGTTTAGATGGGGGAACCAAAAACATTCAGTACTTC,CASSLDGGTKNIQYF,many,TRBJ2-4,-,TRBV12-3/TRBV12-4